This T cell receptor (beta chain) was captured in a study of T cell changes during pregnancy in multiple sclerosis. V gave up 5 bases and J gave up 4 bases; unmatched junction bases: 8. CDR1 and CDR2 (germline): SGHTA, FQGNSA. CDR3 length: 14 residues. Repertoires were generated with immunoSEQ multiplex PCR, while TCRdb's copy carries only in-frame clones and drops some. Among about 92,000 clones listed, approximately 92% were seen once. This sequence joins TRBV7-2 and TRBJ2-7, with TRBD1 matching over 7 bases. The sequences come from peripheral blood, collected in the first trimester of pregnancy. The sequence derives from a female donor with multiple sclerosis, enrolled in a pregnancy study. The DNA for the CDR3 is TGTGCCAGCAGCCGGCTGACAGGGTCATACGAGCAGTACTTC. The encoded protein is CASSRLTGSYEQYF.